This TCR beta chain is from a study of blood T cell repertoires in COVID-19. Looking at the study overall: Both acute and convalescent COVID-19 samples were obtained from the United States, Italy and Spain. T cells, B-cell-depleted T cells, or PBMCs provided the cDNA or gDNA that served as material.

The CDR3 runs to 15 residues. V was shortened by 4 bases and J by 6 bases, with 15 bases between the two germline ends. The germline CDR1 and CDR2 sequences are LNHNV and YYDKDF (reference sequence). In its sample, this clone was seen once. Original processing methods: Reference gene primer amplification gave estimated nucleated cell counts. The assay was immunoSEQ multiplex PCR, and TCRdb's table has in-frame clones only and misses some. The DNA was the basis for D and trimming; V, J and clone size are from that table. The sample has some 180,000 clones, around 76% seen once. Seattle patients were enrolled while actively infected and followed longitudinally.

The source of this sequence is a woman aged 55 to 70 with COVID-19, enrolled during active disease. The specimen was peripheral blood. This chain connects TRBV15 to TRBJ1-4, with a tentative D call TRBD1 (6 bases). The CDR3 DNA reads as TGTGCCACCAGCAAGATGAGCAGGGGTGATGAAAAACTGTTTTTT. Amino acids: CATSKMSRGDEKLFF.